These 9 T cell receptor beta chains were sequenced from one sample in a study of blood T cell repertoires in COVID-19. The table came from immunoSEQ multiplex PCR; TCRdb's copy has only in-frame clones and leaves some out. Among around 300,000 clones listed, about 93% were seen once. The source material was peripheral blood. Receptor source: a woman in her twenties or thirties with COVID-19, enrolled during active disease.

V and J are TRBV4-1 and TRBJ2-5; D is uncertain. Germline V gene lookup returns CDR1 MGHRA and CDR2 YSYEKL. This CDR3 has 11 residues. Trimming stripped 0 bases from V and 11 bases from J, with 7 bases between. The chain's CDR3 is CASSQDNSQYF. The CDR3 coding sequence is TGCGCCAGCAGCCAAGATAATTCTCAGTACTTC.

This chain connects TRBV18 to TRBJ2-5; D is possibly TRBD1 (6 bases). The ends were cut back, 5 bases at V and 4 bases at J, with 14 bases in the middle. CDR1 is KGHSH and CDR2 is LQKENI in the germline V gene. This CDR3 contains 14 residues. CDR3 bases: TGTGCCAGCTCAGCAGCAGGGGCAGGAGAGACCCAGTACTTC. Its protein is CASSAAGAGETQYF.

This chain links TRBV15 with TRBJ2-5, with 13 bases that match TRBD2. The germline V gene encodes CDR1 LNHNV and CDR2 YYDKDF (reference sequence). The J segment lost 3 bases and the V segment lost 4 bases, leaving 17 bases of the junction unmatched. The CDR3 length is 20 residues. CDR3 DNA sequence: TGTGCCACCAGCACCCAGAAGACTAGCGGGAGGACTATGGGGGAAGAGACCCAGTACTTC. Encoded protein: CATSTQKTSGRTMGEETQYF.

The V gene is TRBV6-2 or TRBV6-3, the J gene TRBJ2-7, with TRBD2 identical over 13 bases. The V gene end was trimmed by 4 bases and the J gene end by 4 bases; junction bases not matched to a gene: 4. This CDR3 is 15 amino acids long. In germline, CDR1 is MNHEY, CDR2 SVGEGT. Here the CDR3 reads CASSSGLAGAYEQYF. The CDR3 nucleotides read TGTGCCAGCAGTTCCGGACTAGCGGGAGCATACGAGCAGTACTTC.

CDR3: CASSYEQVAGTEAFF. The DNA of the CDR3 is TGTGCCAGCAGTTACGAACAGGTAGCAGGGACTGAAGCTTTCTTT. The chain joins TRBV6-5 to TRBJ1-1; TRBD1 is a possible D gene (5 bases). The germline gives CDR1 MNHEY, CDR2 SVGAGI. The germline V and J ends were trimmed by 2 bases and 5 bases, with 15 bases remaining between them. The CDR3 is 15 amino acids.

This chain joins TRBV18 and TRBJ1-2; D unclear. The germline CDR1 and CDR2 sequences are KGHSH and LQKENI. The CDR3 covers 15 residues. The V end lost 2 bases, the J end lost 1 base, and 11 bases lay between the germline ends. The CDR3 protein is CASSPLSAGNYGYTF. The DNA for the CDR3 is TGTGCCAGCTCACCATTGAGCGCCGGTAACTATGGCTACACCTTC.

This sequence joins TRBV5-6 and TRBJ2-7; 7 nucleotides line up with TRBD2. The CDR3 is 15 residues long. V lost 4 bases and J lost 5; bases outside the gene matches: 12. Germline-derived CDR1 and CDR2 are SGHDT and YYEEEE. The CDR3 region is CASSPRDYRWNEQYF. The CDR3 nucleotides read TGTGCCAGCAGCCCCAGGGACTACCGCTGGAACGAGCAGTACTTC.

The chain couples TRBV3-1 (or the pseudogene TRBV3-2) to TRBJ2-6; TRBD1 agrees at 8 bases. V dropped 5 bases and J dropped 2; count of bases not matched to a gene: 17. Per the germline V gene, CDR1 is LGHDT and CDR2 is YNNKEL (reference sequence). The CDR3 runs to 20 residues. CDR3 sequence reads: CASSAANGRGLTAGANVLTF. In nucleotides, the CDR3 is TGTGCCAGCAGCGCGGCCAACGGCAGGGGGCTGACGGCTGGGGCCAACGTCCTGACTTTC.

This chain uses TRBV4-1 with TRBJ2-7, with D perhaps matching TRBD1 (6 bases). The CDR3 spans 15 residues. CDR1 is MGHRA and CDR2 is YSYEKL in the germline V gene. V lost 5 bases to trimming and J lost 4 bases, with 18 bases between them. CDR3 residues: CASSIEIGRGYEQYF. DNA of the CDR3: TGCGCCAGCAGCATTGAGATCGGAAGGGGGTACGAGCAGTACTTC.